Following are 23 T cell receptor beta chains from one sample sequenced in a study of beta chain features in type 1 diabetes. The investigators reverse transcribed all of the isolated RNA, so they sequenced expressed TCRB transcripts. The data were produced by immunoSEQ multiplex PCR, yet TCRdb's version contains in-frame clones alone and is incomplete. The sample holds 300,000 to 450,000 clones, roughly 13% seen once. The material sequenced was naive CD4+ T cells from blood. Receptors originate from a man between 18 and 29 years old in good health.

The gene calls are TRBV28 and TRBJ1-5, with 10 nucleotides matching TRBD1. The CDR3 runs 13 residues. CDR1 is MDHEN, CDR2 SYDVKM, per germline. CDR3 sequence reads: CATKGQGVQPQHF. CDR3 nucleotide sequence: TGTGCTACAAAAGGACAGGGGGTACAGCCCCAGCATTTT.

This clone was observed a handful of times. The V and J genes are TRBV5-6 and TRBJ2-5, with 10 nucleotides matching TRBD1. Germline V gene lookup returns CDR1 SGHDT and CDR2 YYEEEE. The trim removed 0 bases at V and 4 bases at J, leaving 9 bases unmatched. This CDR3 is 17 amino acids long. In DNA, the CDR3 is TGTGCCAGCAGCTTGGTGGCGGGACAGGGGTTGCCAGAGACCCAGTACTTC. Translated, it gives CASSLVAGQGLPETQYF.

This clone was counted between two and nine times. Other DNA sequences in this sample translate to the same CDR3. V and J are TRBV18 and TRBJ2-5; D ambiguous. Germline CDR1 is KGHSH and CDR2 is LQKENI. This CDR3 comprises 13 residues. Trimming left V 2 bases short and J 2 bases short, with 6 bases between. CDR3 residues: CASSPDLQETQYF. DNA for the CDR3: TGTGCCAGCTCACCAGACTTACAAGAGACCCAGTACTTC.

The table lists this clone with a few counts. The chain carries TRBV25-1 and TRBJ2-7; weak D call: TRBD1 (6 bases). Germline V gene sequence: CDR1 MGHDK, CDR2 SYGVNS. CDR3 length equals 13 residues. The V gene lost 10 bases and the J gene lost 2 bases, with 15 bases spanning the gap. Here the CDR3 DNA reads TGTGCCACCCAAGACAGGAGGCCCTACGAGCAGTACTTC. Translation: CATQDRRPYEQYF.

The chain links TRBV10-3 to TRBJ2-7; TRBD1 agrees at 11 bases. The CDR3 runs to 15 residues. CDR1 ENHRY and CDR2 SYGVKD come from the germline V gene. V lost 5 bases and J lost 2; bases outside the gene matches: 5. CDR3 in amino acids: CAISSRDRGTYEQYF. As DNA, the CDR3 is TGTGCCATCAGTAGCCGGGACAGGGGGACCTACGAGCAGTACTTC.

The chain couples TRBV20-1 to TRBJ2-3; no firm D call. The CDR3 runs 11 residues. Germline CDR1 is DFQATT and CDR2 is SNEGSKA (reference sequence). The V end lost 1 base, the J end lost 6 bases, and 5 bases lay between the germline ends. CDR3 protein: CSARGRDTQYF. For the CDR3, the DNA is TGCAGTGCTAGAGGGCGGGATACGCAGTATTTT.

This clone was detected only a few times. V usage is TRBV28 and J usage is TRBJ2-2, with a weak D call TRBD2 (5 bases). Germline loops: CDR1 MDHEN, CDR2 SYDVKM. V lost 5 bases and J 0 bases, leaving 10 bases between the germline ends. The CDR3 is 15 amino acids. The CDR3 loop is CASSPGLTNTGELFF. The CDR3 DNA sequence: TGTGCCAGCAGTCCTGGACTGACGAACACCGGGGAGCTGTTTTTT.

The V and J genes are TRBV4-3 and TRBJ2-7; weak D call: TRBD1 (7 bases). The germline V gene has CDR1 LGHNA and CDR2 YSLEER. V was cut by 2 bases and J by 2 bases, with 16 bases left in between. This CDR3 has 16 residues. CDR3 sequence: CASSQRPGGQPYEQYF. The CDR3 DNA is TGCGCCAGCAGCCAACGCCCAGGGGGGCAACCCTACGAGCAGTACTTC.

This clone appeared a few times. The chain uses TRBV19 and TRBJ1-4; 7 bases align to TRBD1. Trimming at V came to 5 bases and at J to 8 bases, leaving 11 bases not matched to a gene. There are 15 residues in the CDR3. The germline V gene encodes CDR1 LNHDA and CDR2 SQIVND (reference sequence). The CDR3 loop reads CASSFIQGTEEKLFF. The DNA of the CDR3 is TGTGCCAGTAGTTTTATACAGGGGACGGAAGAAAAACTGTTTTTT.

This clone was detected a few times. The rearrangement uses TRBV19 and TRBJ2-4, with 9 bases fitting TRBD2. CDR1 and CDR2 (germline): LNHDA, SQIVND (reference sequence). The V segment lost 5 bases and the J segment 3 bases; nucleotides outside the gene matches: 11. The CDR3 covers 17 residues. The CDR3, as DNA: TGTGCCAGTAGTTCCTTGACTAGCGGCGTGGTCAAAAACATTCAGTACTTC. Translating it yields CASSSLTSGVVKNIQYF.

This chain uses TRBV5-6 with TRBJ1-1; possible D gene TRBD1, 5 bases. Trimming left V 1 base short and J 4 bases short, with 14 bases between. Germline values: CDR1 SGHDT, CDR2 YYEEEE. CDR3 length: 15 residues. CDR3 nucleotide sequence: TGTGCCAGCAGCTTGTTCGGCCTCGGGGGCACTGAAGCTTTCTTT. Its translation: CASSLFGLGGTEAFF.

This chain joins TRBV11-2 and TRBJ2-7, with D possibly being TRBD1 (6 bases). The CDR3 has 15 residues. Germline loops: CDR1 SGHAT, CDR2 FQNNGV. The V end was cut by 4 bases, the J end by 6 bases, with 19 bases between. The CDR3 DNA sequence: TGTGCCAGCAGCTGGGCACAGGGTAGTGTGGTCGAGCAGTACTTC. Translated: CASSWAQGSVVEQYF. The whole variable domain, filled in from reference TRBV11-2 and TRBJ2-7, reads EAGVAQSPRYKIIEKRQSVAFWCNPISGHATLYWYQQILGQGPKLLIQFQNNGVVDDSQLPKDRFSAERLKGVDSTLKIQPAKLEDSAVYLCASSWAQGSVVEQYFGPGTRLTVT.

The rearrangement joins TRBV9 to TRBJ1-5; D might be TRBD1 (5 bases). The CDR3 is 14 residues long. V lost 0 bases and J lost 9, with 13 bases in between. The germline V gene encodes CDR1 SGDLS and CDR2 YYNGEE. In DNA, the CDR3 is TGTGCCAGCAGCGTAGATATGGGGCGAGGGCCCCAGCATTTT. Amino acids: CASSVDMGRGPQHF.

J is TRBJ1-1 and V is TRBV7-2; the D gene is possibly TRBD1 (6 bases). Germline CDR1 and CDR2: SGHTA and FQGNSA. The CDR3 is 14 amino acids. Trimming shortened V by 6 bases and J by 7 bases, and 18 bases separated the two germline ends. The CDR3 is CASSFDSGGSEAFF. The CDR3 DNA reads as TGTGCCAGCAGTTTCGATTCGGGGGGCAGTGAAGCTTTCTTT.

This clone has just a few counts. V usage is TRBV28 and J usage is TRBJ1-3; D gene unclear. Germline values: CDR1 MDHEN, CDR2 SYDVKM. Trimming shortened V by 7 bases and J by 5 bases, and 12 bases separated the two germline ends. The CDR3 contains 13 residues. For the CDR3, the DNA is TGTGCCAGCACGCCCCTAGGTCGAAACACCATATATTTT. Its translation is CASTPLGRNTIYF.

The V call is TRBV6-5, the J call TRBJ2-3; D might be TRBD2 (5 bases). The V end was cut by 6 bases, the J end by 0 bases, with 13 bases between. The germline V gene has CDR1 MNHEY and CDR2 SVGAGI. The CDR3 length is 15 residues. Here the CDR3 DNA reads TGTGCCAGCAGGACTATGTCCGCTAGCACAGATACGCAGTATTTT. This translates into CASRTMSASTDTQYF.

The rearrangement links TRBV30 to TRBJ2-1; D ambiguous. Germline V gene data show CDR1 as GTSNPN and CDR2 as SVGIG (reference sequence). Trimming removed 0 bases from V and 8 bases from J, with 8 bases in between. This CDR3 region has 12 residues. In DNA, the CDR3 is TGTGCCTGGAGTGTCCTTCGGGATGAGCAGTTCTTC. It is translated as CAWSVLRDEQFF.

V usage is TRBV7-9 and J usage is TRBJ1-3; D ambiguous. This CDR3 spans 15 amino acids. Per the germline V gene, CDR1 is SEHNR and CDR2 is FQNEAQ (reference sequence). The V and J ends lost 2 bases and 3 bases respectively, with 11 bases between them. CDR3 bases: TGTGCCAGCAGCTTAAGAGGAGGGAGTGGAAACACCATATATTTT. Protein sequence: CASSLRGGSGNTIYF.

This clone was seen a few times. The rearrangement links TRBV30 to TRBJ1-6, with no clear D. CDR3 size: 14 residues. Trimming took off 1 base at V and 8 bases at J, with 12 bases between the two ends. Germline V lookup: CDR1 GTSNPN, CDR2 SVGIG (reference sequence). The CDR3 DNA reads as TGTGCCTGGAGTGCAAGGAGGGATTATTCACCCCTCCACTTT. This sequence encodes CAWSARRDYSPLHF.

The chain recombines TRBV28 with TRBJ2-3, with D possibly matching TRBD2 (6 bases). The CDR3 is 14 amino acids. Germline V gene lookup returns CDR1 MDHEN and CDR2 SYDVKM. The germline V and J ends were trimmed by 10 bases and 1 base, with 15 bases remaining between them. The chain's CDR3 is CATRWGDRTDTQYF. Here the CDR3 DNA reads TGTGCCACCCGTTGGGGGGACCGCACAGATACGCAGTATTTT.

This chain links TRBV21-1 with TRBJ2-5; the table names TRBD2, a call not compared with the DNA. TRBV21-1 is a known pseudogene. This CDR3 has 15 residues. The CDR3 region is CASSKGNGIQETQYF. CDR3 nucleotide sequence: TGTGCCAGCAGCAAAGGGAACGGGATCCAAGAGACCCAGTACTTC.

The chain carries TRBV5-1 and TRBJ1-2; possible D gene TRBD1, 6 bases. This CDR3 comprises 14 residues. With 4 bases removed from V and 8 bases from J, the gap between germline ends came to 18 bases. From germline, CDR1 is SGHRS and CDR2 YFSETQ. Here the CDR3 reads CASSQETGNRGYTF. The DNA of the CDR3 is TGCGCCAGCAGCCAGGAAACAGGGAATAGAGGCTACACCTTC.

This clone has more than one count but fewer than ten. This chain joins TRBV5-4 and TRBJ2-3; D may be TRBD1 (6 bases). This CDR3 has 19 amino acids. V was pared by 0 bases and J by 0 bases, with 20 bases between. CDR1 is SGHNT, CDR2 YYREEE, per germline (reference sequence). CDR3 bases: TGTGCCAGCAGCTTGGGGAGACAGGCTTTACCCCCAAGCACAGATACGCAGTATTTT. Translated: CASSLGRQALPPSTDTQYF.